Described below is a single T cell receptor beta chain sequence and its context. Its cognate antigen is unknown. Between the trimmed V and J ends, which lost 0 bases and 4 bases, there was a span of 9 bases. The CDR3 has 14 residues. Germline CDR1 and CDR2: MNHNY and SVGAGI (reference sequence). These data originate in a study of OX40 agonist ivuxolimab in advanced cancers. Study overall: Partial responses occurred in Three dose-escalation patients, one with hepatocellular carcinoma and two with cutaneous melanoma. General observations from the study: The average count of expanded clones was higher among CD8+ T cells than among CD4+.

The assay was immunoSEQ multiplex PCR, and TCRdb's table has in-frame clones only and misses some. The sample has tens of thousands of clones; 88% are singletons. This sequence originates from an adult with an advanced solid tumor such as melanoma, head and neck, liver or kidney cancer. This chain joins TRBV6-6 and TRBJ1-1, with TRBD1 as a possible D gene (5 bases). The sample consisted of CD4+ or CD8+ T cells sorted from blood, taken in a trial of the OX40 agonist ivuxolimab. The CDR3 coding sequence is TGTGCCAGCAGTTACTCTAGGGGTGGCACTGAAGCTTTCTTT. Protein: CASSYSRGGTEAFF.